The entry below describes one TCR beta chain. J was trimmed by 8 bases and V by 4 bases; bases with no gene match: 5. CDR3 length equals 13 residues. Looked up from germline, CDR1 is SNHLY and CDR2 is FYNNEI. The data were taken from a study of cytomegalovirus exposure and HLA in healthy donors. TCRdb keeps only in-frame clones here, not all; method: immunoSEQ multiplex PCR. The sample includes fewer than 350,000 clones, 85% to 90% of them seen just once. The receptor was isolated from a woman aged 18-29 years in good health and CMV-seronegative. Sequencing was done on a sample of PBMCs. The chain couples TRBV2 to TRBJ1-2; TRBD1 aligns across 9 bases. The CDR3: CASSGGTGHGYTF. The CDR3 DNA reads TGTGCCAGCAGTGGGGGGACAGGGCACGGCTACACCTTC.